Each of the 5 T cell receptor beta chains below was sequenced from the same sample in a study of shared clonotypes between healthy human individuals. Profiled with immunoSEQ multiplex PCR; TCRdb holds only in-frame clones, not every one. The repertoire holds some 660,000 clones, around 78% seen once, with around 2% in the top ten. Input material: memory CD4+ T cells sorted from blood. Subset here: CD45RA-negative fraction. The source is a woman in her thirties in good health.

The CDR3 protein is CASSMRGVRYEQYF. DNA of the CDR3: TGTGCCAGTAGTATGCGCGGGGTGCGCTACGAGCAGTACTTC. The rearrangement joins TRBV19 to TRBJ2-7, with a possible D match to TRBD2 (6 bases). CDR3 size: 14 residues. In germline, CDR1 is LNHDA, CDR2 SQIVND (reference sequence). V was pared by 3 bases and J by 3 bases, with 12 bases between.

In its sample, this clone was seen a few times. V is TRBV6-1 and J is TRBJ2-1; 7 nucleotides align to TRBD2. CDR1 MNHNS and CDR2 SASEGT come from the germline V gene. This CDR3 has 15 amino acids. Trimming cost V 6 bases and J 7 bases; bases outside gene matches: 12. The CDR3 DNA is TGTGCCAGCAGCGATGGGCCTTTCGGGGGGAATGAGCAGTTCTTC. Translation: CASSDGPFGGNEQFF.

The chain links TRBV10-1 to TRBJ2-3; TRBD1 aligns across 9 bases. This CDR3 has 14 amino acids. The junction had 5 bases not matched to a gene; V was cut back by 6 bases and J by 4 bases. The germline V gene has CDR1 WNHNN and CDR2 SYGVQD (reference sequence). DNA of the CDR3: TGCGCCAGCAGCCGGGACAGGGCGGCAGATACGCAGTATTTT. Residues: CASSRDRAADTQYF.

The chain links TRBV7-8 to TRBJ2-7, with 7 bases fitting TRBD1. Germline loops: CDR1 SGHVS, CDR2 FQNEAQ. The CDR3 runs 12 residues. The V segment lost 3 bases and the J segment 7 bases; nucleotides outside the gene matches: 3. The CDR3 bases are TGTGCCAGCAGCTTCCGGGACAGAGAGCAGTACTTC. As protein: CASSFRDREQYF.

This chain links TRBV5-1 with TRBJ2-5, with TRBD2 identical over 9 bases. The V and J ends lost 4 bases and 2 bases, in that order; junction bases with no gene match: 3. Germline values: CDR1 SGHRS, CDR2 YFSETQ. This CDR3 is 14 amino acids long. CDR3 amino acids: CASSSLAGQETQYF. CDR3 in DNA: TGCGCCAGCAGCAGCCTAGCGGGACAAGAGACCCAGTACTTC.